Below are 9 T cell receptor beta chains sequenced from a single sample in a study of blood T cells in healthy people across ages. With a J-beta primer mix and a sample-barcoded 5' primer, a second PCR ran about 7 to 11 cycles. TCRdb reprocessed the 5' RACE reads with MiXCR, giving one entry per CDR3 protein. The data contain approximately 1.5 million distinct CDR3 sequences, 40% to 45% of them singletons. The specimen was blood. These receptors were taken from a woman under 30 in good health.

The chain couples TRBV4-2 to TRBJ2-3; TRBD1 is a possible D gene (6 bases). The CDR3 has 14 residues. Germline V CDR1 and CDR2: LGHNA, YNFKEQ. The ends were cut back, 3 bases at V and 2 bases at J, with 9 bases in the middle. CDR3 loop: CASSQQGHTDTQYF. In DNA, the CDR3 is TGTGCCAGCAGCCAGCAGGGGCACACAGATACGCAGTATTTT.

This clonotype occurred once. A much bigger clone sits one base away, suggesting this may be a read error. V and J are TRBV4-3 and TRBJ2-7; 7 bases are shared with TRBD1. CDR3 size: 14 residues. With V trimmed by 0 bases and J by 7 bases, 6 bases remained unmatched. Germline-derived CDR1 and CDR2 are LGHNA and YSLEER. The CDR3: CASSQDRGRNEQYF. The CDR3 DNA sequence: TGCGCCAGCAGCCAAGATAGGGGGCGCAATGAGCAGTACTTC.

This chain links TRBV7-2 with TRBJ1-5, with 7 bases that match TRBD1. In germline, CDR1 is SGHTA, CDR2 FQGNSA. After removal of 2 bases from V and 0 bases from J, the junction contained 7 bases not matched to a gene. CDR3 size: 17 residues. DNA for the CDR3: TGTGCCAGCAGCTTATTGACAGGGATCTATAGCAATCAGCCCCAGCATTTT. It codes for CASSLLTGIYSNQPQHF.

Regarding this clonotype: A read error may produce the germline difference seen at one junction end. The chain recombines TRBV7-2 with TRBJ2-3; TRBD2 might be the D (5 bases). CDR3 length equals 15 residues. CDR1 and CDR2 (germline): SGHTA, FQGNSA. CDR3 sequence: CASSVAIAGEDTQYF. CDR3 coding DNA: TGTGCCAGCAGCGTAGCCATAGCCGGGGAAGATACGCAGTATTTT. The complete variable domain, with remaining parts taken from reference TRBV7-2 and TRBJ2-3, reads GAGVSQSPSNKVTEKGKDVELRCDPISGHTALYWYRQSLGQGLEFLIYFQGNSAPDKSGLPSDRFSAERTGGSVSTLTIQRTQQEDSAVYLCASSVAIAGEDTQYFGPGTRLTVL.

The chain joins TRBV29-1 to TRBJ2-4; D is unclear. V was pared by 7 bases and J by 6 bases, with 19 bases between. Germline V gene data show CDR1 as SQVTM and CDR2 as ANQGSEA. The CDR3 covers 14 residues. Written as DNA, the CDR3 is TGCAGCGCCAGCCCTGGGGTCGAGCGAAACATTCAGTACTTC. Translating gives CSASPGVERNIQYF.

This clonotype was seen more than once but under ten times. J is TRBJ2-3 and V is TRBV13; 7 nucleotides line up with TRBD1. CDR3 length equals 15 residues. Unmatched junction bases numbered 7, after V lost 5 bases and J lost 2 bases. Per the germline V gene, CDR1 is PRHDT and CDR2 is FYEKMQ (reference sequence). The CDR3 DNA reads TGTGCCAGCAGCGGTCGGACAGGTTCCACAGATACGCAGTATTTT. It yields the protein CASSGRTGSTDTQYF.

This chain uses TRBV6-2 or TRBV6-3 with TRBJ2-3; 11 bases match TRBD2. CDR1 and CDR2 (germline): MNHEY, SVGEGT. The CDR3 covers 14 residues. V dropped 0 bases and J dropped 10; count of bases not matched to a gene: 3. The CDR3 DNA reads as TGTGCCAGCAGTTACTCAGGGACTAGCGGATCGCAGTATTTT. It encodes CASSYSGTSGSQYF.

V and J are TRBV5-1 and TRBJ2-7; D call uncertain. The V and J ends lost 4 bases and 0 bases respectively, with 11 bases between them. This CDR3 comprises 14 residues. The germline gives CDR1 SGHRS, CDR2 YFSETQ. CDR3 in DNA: TGCGCCAGCAGCGTGAAGGACGTCTCCTACGAGCAGTACTTC. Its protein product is CASSVKDVSYEQYF.

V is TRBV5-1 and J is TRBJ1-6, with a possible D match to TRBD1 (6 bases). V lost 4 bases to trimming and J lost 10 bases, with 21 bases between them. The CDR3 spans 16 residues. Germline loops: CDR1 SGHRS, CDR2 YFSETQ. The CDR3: CASSRAVDRPKSPLHF. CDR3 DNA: TGCGCCAGCAGCAGAGCGGTGGACAGACCAAAGTCACCCCTCCACTTT.